This TCR beta chain comes out of a study of blood T cell repertoires in COVID-19. About the study: In each case, the material was cDNA or gDNA derived from T cells, B-cell-depleted T cells, or PBMCs.

Some clones are missing from TCRdb's copy, which holds only in-frame ones; the method was immunoSEQ multiplex PCR. Of 150,000 to 200,000 clones in the sample, roughly 80% were seen once. This CDR3 spans 16 amino acids. CDR1 and CDR2 from the germline V gene are MNHEY and SVGEGT. The ends were cut back, 0 bases at V and 3 bases at J, with 14 bases in the middle. The specimen sequenced was peripheral blood. The chain links TRBV6-2 or TRBV6-3 to TRBJ2-5, with D unresolved. The sequence was obtained from a woman in her twenties or thirties with acute or convalescent COVID-19. The CDR3 here is CASSYSPRRKEETQYF. The DNA of the CDR3 is TGTGCCAGCAGTTACTCGCCTAGACGAAAGGAAGAGACCCAGTACTTC.